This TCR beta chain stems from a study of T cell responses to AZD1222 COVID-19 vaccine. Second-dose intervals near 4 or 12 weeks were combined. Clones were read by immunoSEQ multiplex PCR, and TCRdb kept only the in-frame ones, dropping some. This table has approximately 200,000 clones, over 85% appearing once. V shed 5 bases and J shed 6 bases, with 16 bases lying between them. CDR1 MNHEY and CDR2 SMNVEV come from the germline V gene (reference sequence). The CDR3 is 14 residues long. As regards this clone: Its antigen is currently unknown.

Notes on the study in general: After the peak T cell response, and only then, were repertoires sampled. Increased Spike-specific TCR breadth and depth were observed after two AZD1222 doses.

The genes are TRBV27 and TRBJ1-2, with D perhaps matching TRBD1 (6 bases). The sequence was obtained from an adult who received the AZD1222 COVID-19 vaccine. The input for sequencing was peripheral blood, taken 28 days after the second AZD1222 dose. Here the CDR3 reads CASSPRDIGNGYTF. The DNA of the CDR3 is TGTGCCAGCAGTCCCCGGGACATTGGAAATGGCTACACCTTC.